The 24 T cell receptor beta chains presented below share a single source sample, sequenced in a study of cytomegalovirus exposure and HLA in healthy donors. It was with 60 Vbeta and 13 Jbeta primers that the PCR ran. Clones were read by immunoSEQ multiplex PCR, and TCRdb kept only the in-frame ones, dropping some. The sample carries some 200,000 clones, roughly 80% recorded once. The sample was PBMCs. The receptors originated from a man aged 35-49 years in good health and CMV-seropositive.

This clone was recorded only once. The identical CDR3 is also encoded by other nucleotide sequences in the sample. The chain employs TRBV28 and TRBJ1-1; 10 bases fit TRBD1. Germline assignment: CDR1 MDHEN and CDR2 SYDVKM. The junction had 1 base not matched to a gene; V was cut back by 4 bases and J by 2 bases. The CDR3 is 14 amino acids. CDR3 DNA sequence: TGTGCCAGCAGTTCGACAGGGGGCAACACTGAAGCTTTCTTT. Encoded protein: CASSSTGGNTEAFF.

V and J are TRBV4-3 and TRBJ1-1, with 12 bases matching TRBD1. Losses at the gene ends were 3 bases for V and 6 bases for J; bases not matched to a gene: 2. This CDR3 region has 14 residues. Per germline, CDR1 LGHNA and CDR2 YSLEER. The CDR3 here is CASSQGQGAPEAFF. Here the CDR3 DNA reads TGCGCCAGCAGCCAGGGACAGGGGGCACCTGAAGCTTTCTTT.

This chain uses TRBV4-3 with TRBJ1-1; 7 nucleotides line up with TRBD1. Germline CDR1 and CDR2: LGHNA and YSLEER. J gave up 1 base and V 5 bases, and 10 bases lay outside the gene matches. CDR3 length equals 16 residues. The CDR3 sequence is CASSIQGRARNTEAFF. CDR3 nucleotides: TGCGCCAGCAGCATACAGGGGCGGGCGAGGAACACTGAAGCTTTCTTT.

The chain recombines TRBV18 with TRBJ2-7; tentatively, D is TRBD2 (7 bases). Trimming left V 4 bases short and J 2 bases short, with 12 bases between. The V gene's germline CDR1 is KGHSH and CDR2 LQKENI. The CDR3 sequence is 14 residues long. Here the CDR3 reads CASSLGGAPYEQYF. The CDR3 DNA reads as TGTGCCAGCTCACTAGGGGGGGCACCCTACGAGCAGTACTTC.

V and J are TRBV28 and TRBJ1-1; D call uncertain. V shed 3 bases and J shed 3 bases, with 8 bases lying between them. In germline, CDR1 is MDHEN, CDR2 SYDVKM. There are 13 residues in the CDR3. In DNA, the CDR3 is TGTGCCAGCAGTTTCCTCGTTTACACTGAAGCTTTCTTT. Its protein is CASSFLVYTEAFF.

The V gene is TRBV28, the J gene TRBJ1-1, with D possibly TRBD1 on 5 matching bases. Germline-derived CDR1 and CDR2 are MDHEN and SYDVKM. The CDR3 covers 15 residues. With 3 bases removed from V and 1 base from J, the gap between germline ends came to 12 bases. The DNA of the CDR3 is TGTGCCAGCAGTTTGGGGCCAGGTACGAACACTGAAGCTTTCTTT. This gives the protein CASSLGPGTNTEAFF.

The chain employs TRBV10-3 and TRBJ1-2; the match to TRBD1 covers 8 bases. The V gene end was trimmed by 3 bases and the J gene end by 3 bases; junction bases not matched to a gene: 0. CDR3 length equals 13 residues. The V gene's germline CDR1 is ENHRY and CDR2 SYGVKD. The CDR3 here is CAISEQGDYGYTF. CDR3 DNA sequence: TGTGCCATCAGTGAACAGGGGGACTATGGCTACACCTTC.

This chain links TRBV11-2 with TRBJ2-5; 9 nucleotides match TRBD1. This CDR3 has 14 residues. V lost 5 bases and J lost 6; bases outside the gene matches: 7. Germline CDR1 SGHAT, CDR2 FQNNGV. The CDR3 bases are TGTGCCAGCAGCCTCCGGGACAGGGCGCAGACCCAGTACTTC. Translated: CASSLRDRAQTQYF.

The gene calls are TRBV18 and TRBJ2-5; no clear D gene. Germline assignment: CDR1 KGHSH and CDR2 LQKENI. With 1 base removed from V and 0 bases from J, the gap between germline ends came to 9 bases. The CDR3 contains 15 residues. CDR3 sequence reads: CASSPRSNYQETQYF. The CDR3 bases are TGTGCCAGCTCACCACGGTCAAACTACCAAGAGACCCAGTACTTC. Using reference TRBV18 and TRBJ2-5 for the parts outside the CDR3, the full variable domain is NAGVMQNPRHLVRRRGQEARLRCSPMKGHSHVYWYRQLPEEGLKFMVYLQKENIIDESGMPKERFSAEFPKEGPSILRIQQVVRGDSAAYFCASSPRSNYQETQYFGPGTRLLVL.

This chain links TRBV19 with TRBJ2-3, with a weak D call TRBD1 (5 bases). The ends were cut back, 9 bases at V and 1 base at J, with 20 bases in the middle. The CDR3 has 16 residues. Germline CDR1 and CDR2: LNHDA and SQIVND (reference sequence). CDR3 protein: CASALGFGRGTDTQYF. CDR3 in DNA: TGTGCCAGCGCATTGGGCTTCGGCAGGGGCACAGATACGCAGTATTTT.

The CDR3 coding sequence is TGCGCCAGCAGCGTAACAGGGGTCCGGGATACGCAGTATTTT. Translated: CASSVTGVRDTQYF. This sequence joins TRBV5-1 and TRBJ2-3; TRBD1 aligns across 7 bases. The CDR3 sequence is 14 residues long. V gave up 4 bases and J gave up 6 bases; unmatched junction bases: 8. From germline, CDR1 is SGHRS and CDR2 YFSETQ. The whole variable domain, remainder taken from reference TRBV5-1 and TRBJ2-3, is KAGVTQTPRYLIKTRGQQVTLSCSPISGHRSVSWYQQTPGQGLQFLFEYFSETQRNKGNFPGRFSGRQFSNSRSEMNVSTLELGDSALYLCASSVTGVRDTQYFGPGTRLTVL.

The sample holds a few counts of this clone. The same CDR3 arises from other DNA sequences in this sample as well. This chain links TRBV6-6 with TRBJ2-3, with no clear D. V lost 5 bases to trimming and J lost 2 bases, with 5 bases between them. Per germline, CDR1 MNHNY and CDR2 SVGAGI (reference sequence). The CDR3 loop spans 12 amino acids. CDR3 sequence (DNA): TGTGCCAGCAGTATCATCACAGATACGCAGTATTTT. Translated, it gives CASSIITDTQYF.

A few counts support this clone. The chain couples TRBV7-2 to TRBJ2-5, with 9 bases that match TRBD1. The V gene end was trimmed by 5 bases and the J gene end by 4 bases; junction bases not matched to a gene: 14. The CDR3 is 17 residues long. Germline V gene sequence: CDR1 SGHTA, CDR2 FQGNSA. The CDR3 here is CASSPWGDREDAETQYF. The CDR3 DNA sequence: TGTGCCAGCAGCCCCTGGGGGGACAGGGAGGATGCAGAGACCCAGTACTTC.

The chain couples TRBV18 to TRBJ1-2; possible D gene TRBD1, 5 bases. V was clipped by 5 bases and J by 8 bases, with 15 bases between them. This CDR3 comprises 13 residues. Germline V gene lookup returns CDR1 KGHSH and CDR2 LQKENI. The CDR3 here is CASSAGPVEGYTF. CDR3 bases: TGTGCCAGCTCAGCAGGGCCAGTCGAAGGCTACACCTTC.

This chain joins TRBV2 and TRBJ2-7; TRBD1 is a possible D gene (6 bases). Germline lookup yields CDR1 SNHLY and CDR2 FYNNEI. Trimming took off 6 bases at V and 3 bases at J, with 12 bases between the two ends. CDR3 length: 13 amino acids. The CDR3 reads CASSATGLYEQYF. The CDR3 nucleotides are TGTGCCAGCAGCGCCACAGGGCTCTACGAGCAGTACTTC. The full variable domain, rest sourced from reference TRBV2 and TRBJ2-7, is EPEVTQTPSHQVTQMGQEVILRCVPISNHLYFYWYRQILGQKVEFLVSFYNNEISEKSEIFDDQFSVERPDGSNFTLKIRSTKLEDSAMYFCASSATGLYEQYFGPGTRLTVT.

The chain joins TRBV23-1 to TRBJ1-1; 11 bases line up with TRBD1. TRBV23-1 is an ORF, and what it does is uncertain. With 3 bases clipped from V and 5 bases from J, the junction kept 5 bases outside the gene matches. The CDR3 is 15 residues long. The CDR3 here is CASSQGTGGRTEAFF. CDR3 sequence (DNA): TGCGCCAGCAGTCAGGGGACAGGGGGACGTACTGAAGCTTTCTTT.

This clone has just a few counts. V is TRBV7-2 and J is TRBJ2-4; 9 nucleotides match TRBD2. The germline V gene encodes CDR1 SGHTA and CDR2 FQGNSA. After removal of 5 bases from V and 3 bases from J, the junction contained 11 bases not matched to a gene. This CDR3 comprises 17 residues. The CDR3, as DNA: TGTGCCAGCAGCCTAGAGGGCGGGGGGGCGGGCAAAAACATTCAGTACTTC. Its translation is CASSLEGGGAGKNIQYF.

Regarding this clone: Other nucleotide sequences from this sample produce the same CDR3. The rearrangement uses TRBV9 and TRBJ2-2, with D maybe TRBD1 (6 bases). Germline assignment: CDR1 SGDLS and CDR2 YYNGEE. This CDR3 comprises 14 residues. V was shortened by 2 bases and J by 1 base, with 6 bases between the two germline ends. CDR3 sequence (DNA): TGTGCCAGCAGCGTGACAGGGAACACCGGGGAGCTGTTTTTT. Translation: CASSVTGNTGELFF.

The chain links TRBV11-3 to TRBJ2-4, with 7 bases lining up with TRBD1. Looked up from germline, CDR1 is SGHNT and CDR2 is YENEEA. Trimming took 4 bases from V and 1 from J; bases not matched to a gene: 4. CDR3 length: 15 residues. The CDR3 nucleotides read TGTGCCAGCAGCTCCCGACAGGGTGCCAAAAACATTCAGTACTTC. Translating it yields CASSSRQGAKNIQYF.

This chain uses TRBV5-8 with TRBJ2-5, with TRBD1 identical over 7 bases. The CDR3 sequence is 14 residues long. Germline-derived CDR1 and CDR2 are SGHTS and YDEGEE. J was trimmed by 3 bases and V by 4 bases; bases with no gene match: 6. In nucleotides, the CDR3 is TGTGCCAGCAGCAAGGGACAGTCTAAAGAGACCCAGTACTTC. As protein: CASSKGQSKETQYF.

J is TRBJ2-5 and V is TRBV7-2; D might be TRBD2 (7 bases). The CDR3 runs 14 residues. Per the germline V gene, CDR1 is SGHTA and CDR2 is FQGNSA. Trimming took off 0 bases at V and 9 bases at J, with 14 bases between the two ends. CDR3 region: CASSLAGGPAPQYF. The CDR3 DNA follows: TGTGCCAGCAGCTTAGCGGGGGGGCCCGCCCCCCAGTACTTC.

J is TRBJ2-3 and V is TRBV30, with TRBD2 matching over 8 bases. Germline V CDR1 and CDR2: GTSNPN, SVGIG (reference sequence). V shed 1 base and J 0 bases; nucleotides not matched to a gene: 0. The CDR3 contains 14 residues. CDR3 protein: CAWSGTSSTDTQYF. In DNA form, the CDR3 reads TGTGCCTGGAGTGGGACTAGCAGCACAGATACGCAGTATTTT.

The CDR3 protein is CASSFPGQITYEQYF. CDR3 DNA sequence: TGTGCCAGCAGTTTTCCGGGACAGATAACCTACGAGCAGTACTTC. V is TRBV28 and J is TRBJ2-7; 7 nucleotides align to TRBD1. CDR3 length: 15 residues. CDR1 is MDHEN and CDR2 is SYDVKM in the germline V gene. The J segment lost 2 bases and the V segment lost 3 bases, leaving 7 bases of the junction unmatched.

The chain combines TRBV19 with TRBJ2-4; D might be TRBD2 (5 bases). V lost 6 bases, J lost 0 bases, and 12 bases lay in between. Germline assignment: CDR1 LNHDA and CDR2 SQIVND (reference sequence). CDR3 length equals 15 residues. CDR3 in DNA: TGTGCCAGTAGCGATTCGGGAATAGCCAAAAACATTCAGTACTTC. Translated, it gives CASSDSGIAKNIQYF.